What follows are 24 T cell receptor beta chains derived from one specimen sequenced in a study of response to subunit inactivated influenza vaccine. One entry per CDR3 protein results from TCRdb running MiXCR on the RT-PCR reads. The sample includes roughly 650,000 distinct CDR3 sequences, less than 15% of them seen just once. The specimen was PBMCs from blood, collected approximately 15 days before vaccination. These receptors originate from a man in his forties or fifties who received an inactivated influenza vaccine.

This clonotype was found many times. The chain links TRBV20-1 to TRBJ1-4; no reliable D call. V dropped 8 bases and J dropped 0 bases, with 10 bases sitting between them. The CDR3 covers 13 residues. The germline V gene encodes CDR1 DFQATT and CDR2 SNEGSKA (reference sequence). CDR3 loop: CSLRVATNEKLFF. CDR3 nucleotide sequence: TGCAGTCTTCGCGTTGCAACTAATGAAAAACTGTTTTTT.

This clonotype was found many times. The V and J genes are TRBV20-1 and TRBJ2-2; no reliable D call. The CDR3 has 12 residues. The germline CDR1 and CDR2 sequences are DFQATT and SNEGSKA (reference sequence). The germline V and J ends were trimmed by 3 bases and 7 bases, with 9 bases remaining between them. In nucleotides, the CDR3 is TGCAGTGCTAGGAAAGGGCACGGGGAGCTGTTTTTT. Its translation is CSARKGHGELFF.

The genes are TRBV20-1 and TRBJ2-3, with D possibly TRBD2 on 5 matching bases. Trimming took off 6 bases at V and 2 bases at J, with 15 bases between the two ends. Per the germline V gene, CDR1 is DFQATT and CDR2 is SNEGSKA (reference sequence). The CDR3 consists of 14 residues. The CDR3 sequence: CSAPLGFYTDTQYF. CDR3 sequence (DNA): TGCAGTGCCCCACTAGGATTTTACACAGATACGCAGTATTTT.

The V and J genes are TRBV7-9 and TRBJ1-2; D is possibly TRBD1 (6 bases). Germline values: CDR1 SEHNR, CDR2 FQNEAQ (reference sequence). Between the trimmed V and J ends, which lost 5 bases and 7 bases, there was a span of 14 bases. The CDR3 spans 13 residues. The CDR3 DNA reads as TGTGCCAGCAGCCCGCTGGGGGGCTTTGGCTACACCTTC. Translated: CASSPLGGFGYTF.

This rearrangement joins TRBV6-1 to TRBJ2-5; 8 bases fit TRBD1. CDR3 length equals 15 residues. The germline CDR1 and CDR2 sequences are MNHNS and SASEGT. With V trimmed by 6 bases and J by 3 bases, 9 bases remained unmatched. CDR3 sequence: CASRRGPTGEETQYF. The CDR3 nucleotides are TGTGCCAGCAGGCGGGGCCCGACAGGGGAAGAGACCCAGTACTTC.

The sample holds many counts of this clonotype. CDR3 sequence reads: CASSLAGISSGANVLTF. DNA of the CDR3: TGTGCCAGCAGCTTGGCAGGGATCAGCTCTGGGGCCAACGTCCTGACTTTC. This chain connects TRBV5-6 to TRBJ2-6, with D possibly matching TRBD1 (5 bases). Deletions cut 0 bases from V and 0 bases from J, with 10 bases between. Germline CDR1 SGHDT, CDR2 YYEEEE. The CDR3 is made up of 17 amino acids.

The rearrangement joins TRBV28 to TRBJ1-1, with D unresolved. Trimming shortened V by 5 bases and J by 5 bases, and 12 bases separated the two germline ends. Germline CDR1 reads MDHEN; CDR2 reads SYDVKM. The CDR3 consists of 13 residues. The CDR3 loop reads CASSPGMETEAFF. The CDR3 DNA is TGTGCCAGCAGTCCGGGTATGGAGACTGAAGCTTTCTTT.

This clonotype was detected a few times. CDR3 nucleotide sequence: TGCGCCAGCAGCCAAGAGGGACAGGCCGGTTTGCGTGTGCCCCAGCATTTT. Its protein product is CASSQEGQAGLRVPQHF. The V call is TRBV4-1, the J call TRBJ1-5; the match to TRBD1 covers 8 bases. Germline CDR1 MGHRA, CDR2 YSYEKL. With V trimmed by 0 bases and J by 9 bases, 13 bases remained unmatched. This CDR3 contains 17 residues.

The rearrangement joins TRBV20-1 to TRBJ2-3, with a weak D call TRBD1 (6 bases). V dropped 0 bases and J dropped 3 bases, with 13 bases sitting between them. Germline V lookup: CDR1 DFQATT, CDR2 SNEGSKA (reference sequence). The CDR3 runs 15 residues. The CDR3 DNA reads TGCAGTGCTAGAGAGGCATCAGGGGTAACAGATACGCAGTATTTT. Amino acid sequence: CSAREASGVTDTQYF.

The chain couples TRBV14 to TRBJ2-3, with D unclear. With 4 bases removed from V and 2 bases from J, the gap between germline ends came to 10 bases. The CDR3 has 14 amino acids. CDR1 is SGHDN, CDR2 FVKESK, per germline. CDR3 nucleotides: TGTGCCAGCAGCCTGCCTACTGTCACAGATACGCAGTATTTT. Residues: CASSLPTVTDTQYF. The variable domain in full, with the rest retrieved from reference TRBV14 and TRBJ2-3, is EAGVTQFPSHSVIEKGQTVTLRCDPISGHDNLYWYRRVMGKEIKFLLHFVKESKQDESGMPNNRFLAERTGGTYSTLKVQPAELEDSGVYFCASSLPTVTDTQYFGPGTRLTVL.

This clonotype was counted ten times or more. J is TRBJ2-7 and V is TRBV5-1; 9 nucleotides match TRBD1. Germline loops: CDR1 SGHRS, CDR2 YFSETQ. V shed 2 bases and J 5 bases; nucleotides not matched to a gene: 2. The CDR3 sequence is 13 residues long. CDR3 nucleotide sequence: TGCGCCAGCAGCTTTTGGACAGGGGACGAGCAGTACTTC. As protein: CASSFWTGDEQYF.

The V and J genes are TRBV9 and TRBJ2-7, with 9 bases lining up with TRBD1. The CDR3 sequence is 13 residues long. CDR1 and CDR2 (germline): SGDLS, YYNGEE. Losses at the gene ends were 0 bases for V and 6 bases for J; bases not matched to a gene: 1. The CDR3 is CASSVATGGEQYF. The CDR3 bases are TGTGCCAGCAGCGTAGCGACAGGGGGCGAGCAGTACTTC.

The genes are TRBV5-1 and TRBJ2-7; D not resolved. CDR1 is SGHRS and CDR2 is YFSETQ in the germline V gene. The CDR3 loop spans 14 amino acids. Trimming removed 4 bases from V and 1 base from J, with 12 bases in between. CDR3 nucleotides: TGCGCCAGCAGCGAATACGGCTCTTCCTACGAGCAGTACTTC. Protein product: CASSEYGSSYEQYF.

This chain uses TRBV29-1 with TRBJ1-2; possible D gene TRBD1, 5 bases. Germline assignment: CDR1 SQVTM and CDR2 ANQGSEA. Trimming pared 3 bases from V and 8 bases from J, leaving 22 bases between. CDR3 length: 15 amino acids. The CDR3 DNA is TGCAGCGTTGAGGGATTAACGGGACTGGACGGAGGCTACACCTTC. Protein sequence: CSVEGLTGLDGGYTF.

The J gene is TRBJ2-2, the V gene TRBV10-3; 7 positions match TRBD1. Per germline, CDR1 ENHRY and CDR2 SYGVKD. There are 14 residues in the CDR3. Trimming at V came to 11 bases and at J to 3 bases, leaving 9 bases not matched to a gene. The DNA for the CDR3 is TGTGCCTCGGAGGACAGGACCTACACCGGGGAGCTGTTTTTT. It translates to CASEDRTYTGELFF.

This chain links TRBV11-2 with TRBJ2-1; D possibly corresponds to TRBD1 (5 bases). This CDR3 contains 13 residues. Between the trimmed V and J ends, which lost 4 bases and 5 bases, there was a span of 9 bases. The germline CDR1 and CDR2 sequences are SGHAT and FQNNGV. The CDR3 DNA sequence: TGTGCCAGCAGCTCCCGCAGGGACAATGAGCAGTTCTTC. Its translation is CASSSRRDNEQFF.

The rearrangement links TRBV7-9 to TRBJ2-1; possible D gene TRBD1, 5 bases. This CDR3 is 17 amino acids long. Germline loops: CDR1 SEHNR, CDR2 FQNEAQ (reference sequence). With 5 bases removed from V and 2 bases from J, the gap between germline ends came to 19 bases. The CDR3 DNA sequence: TGTGCCAGCAGCCCGAGGAAAAGACAGTCGGCCTACAATGAGCAGTTCTTC. Amino acid sequence: CASSPRKRQSAYNEQFF.

This clonotype was picked up a small number of times. The CDR3 loop reads CASSLSGGANTEAFF. The CDR3 region has the DNA TGTGCCAGCAGCTTATCTGGGGGGGCGAACACTGAAGCTTTCTTT. The chain has TRBV11-2 and TRBJ1-1; possibly TRBD1 for D (6 bases). The germline V gene has CDR1 SGHAT and CDR2 FQNNGV. The CDR3 spans 15 residues. The ends were cut back, 2 bases at V and 1 base at J, with 11 bases in the middle.

This clonotype was seen many times. The J gene is TRBJ2-1, the V gene TRBV5-8; weak D call: TRBD2 (6 bases). The CDR3 is made up of 12 amino acids. Germline V lookup: CDR1 SGHTS, CDR2 YDEGEE. V lost 4 bases, J lost 5 bases, and 7 bases lay in between. CDR3 region: CASSQRDNEQFF. The CDR3 DNA reads as TGTGCCAGCAGCCAGCGGGACAATGAGCAGTTCTTC.

The sample holds many counts of this clonotype. The chain has TRBV29-1 and TRBJ1-6, with 9 bases matching TRBD1. CDR1 and CDR2 (germline): SQVTM, ANQGSEA. The CDR3 covers 12 residues. With V trimmed by 7 bases and J by 14 bases, 9 bases remained unmatched. The CDR3: CSASLGQGTLHF. The CDR3 bases are TGCAGCGCCAGCCTGGGACAGGGCACCCTCCACTTT.

The J gene is TRBJ2-2, the V gene TRBV4-1; the D is unclear. CDR3 length equals 14 residues. Germline CDR1 reads MGHRA; CDR2 reads YSYEKL. V was pared by 1 base and J by 3 bases, with 6 bases between. The CDR3 region is CASSQAFYTGELFF. In DNA, the CDR3 is TGCGCCAGCAGCCAAGCGTTTTACACCGGGGAGCTGTTTTTT.

This clonotype was observed a handful of times. The rearrangement joins TRBV29-1 to TRBJ2-3, with D maybe TRBD1 (8 bases). The CDR3 contains 13 residues. Germline V CDR1 and CDR2: SQVTM, ANQGSEA. Trimming removed 7 bases at V and 4 bases at J, with 15 bases between. The CDR3 nucleotides are TGCAGCGCAAACAGGGGGGGTGCAGATACGCAGTATTTT. Its protein product is CSANRGGADTQYF.

The chain couples TRBV7-6 to TRBJ2-1; D call uncertain. The CDR3 loop spans 14 amino acids. In germline, CDR1 is SGHVS, CDR2 FNYEAQ. Trimming took 3 bases from V and 9 from J, leaving 15 bases between them. The CDR3 DNA follows: TGTGCCAGCAGCTTCGGCAAGGGATTCCGTGAGCAGTTCTTC. The encoded protein is CASSFGKGFREQFF.

This chain connects TRBV5-1 to TRBJ1-1, with D possibly TRBD1 on 5 matching bases. V was pared by 3 bases and J by 4 bases, with 13 bases between. Per the germline V gene, CDR1 is SGHRS and CDR2 is YFSETQ. This CDR3 has 14 residues. Written as DNA, the CDR3 is TGCGCCAGCAGCTGGGGGGAGGGTGGCACTGAAGCTTTCTTT. Translating gives CASSWGEGGTEAFF.